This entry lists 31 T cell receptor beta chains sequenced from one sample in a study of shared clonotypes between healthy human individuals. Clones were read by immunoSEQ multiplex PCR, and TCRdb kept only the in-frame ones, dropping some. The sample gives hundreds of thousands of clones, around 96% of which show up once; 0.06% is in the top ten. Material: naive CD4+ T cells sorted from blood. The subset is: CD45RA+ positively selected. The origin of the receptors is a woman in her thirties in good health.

CDR3 coding DNA: TGTGCCGGAGCGATGACGGGGGTCGGCTACACCTTC. This sequence encodes CAGAMTGVGYTF. This chain links TRBV2 with TRBJ1-2; TRBD1 is a possible D gene (5 bases). The length of the CDR3 is 12 residues. The V gene's germline CDR1 is SNHLY and CDR2 FYNNEI. V lost 11 bases, J lost 8 bases, and 18 bases lay in between. Using reference TRBV2 and TRBJ1-2 for the parts outside the CDR3, the full variable domain is EPEVTQTPSHQVTQMGQEVILRCVPISNHLYFYWYRQILGQKVEFLVSFYNNEISEKSEIFDDQFSVERPDGSNFTLKIRSTKLEDSAMYFCAGAMTGVGYTFGSGTRLTVV.

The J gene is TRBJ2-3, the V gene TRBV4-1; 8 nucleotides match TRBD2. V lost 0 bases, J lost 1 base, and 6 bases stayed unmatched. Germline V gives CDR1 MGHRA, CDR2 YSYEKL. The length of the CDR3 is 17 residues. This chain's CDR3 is CASSQDLIAGRTDTQYF. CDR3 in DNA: TGCGCCAGCAGCCAAGACCTAATAGCGGGGCGCACAGATACGCAGTATTTT.

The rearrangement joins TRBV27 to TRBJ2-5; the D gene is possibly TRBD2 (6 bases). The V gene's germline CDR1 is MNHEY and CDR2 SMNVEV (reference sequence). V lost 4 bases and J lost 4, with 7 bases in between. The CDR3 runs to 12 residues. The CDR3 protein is CASSSGVETQYF. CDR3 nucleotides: TGTGCCAGCAGTTCGGGGGTAGAGACCCAGTACTTC.

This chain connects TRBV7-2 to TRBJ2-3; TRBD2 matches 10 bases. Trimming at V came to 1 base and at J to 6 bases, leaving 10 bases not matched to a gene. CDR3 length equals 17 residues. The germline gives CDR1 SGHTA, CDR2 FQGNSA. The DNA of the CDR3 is TGTGCCAGCAGCTTAGTCCGGCAAGCGGGAGGGCCGGATACGCAGTATTTT. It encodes CASSLVRQAGGPDTQYF.

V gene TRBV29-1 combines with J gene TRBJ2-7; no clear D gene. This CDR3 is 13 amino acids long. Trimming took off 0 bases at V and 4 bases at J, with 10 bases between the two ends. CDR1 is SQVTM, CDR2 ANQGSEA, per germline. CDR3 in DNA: TGCAGCGTTGAAGATCAAGTAGGATACGAGCAGTACTTC. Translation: CSVEDQVGYEQYF.

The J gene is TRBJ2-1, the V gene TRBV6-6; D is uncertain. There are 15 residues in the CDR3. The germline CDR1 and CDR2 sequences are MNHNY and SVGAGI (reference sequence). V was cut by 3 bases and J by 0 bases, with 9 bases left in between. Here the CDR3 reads CASSYPRDSYNEQFF. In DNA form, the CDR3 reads TGTGCCAGCAGTTATCCTAGAGACTCCTACAATGAGCAGTTCTTC.

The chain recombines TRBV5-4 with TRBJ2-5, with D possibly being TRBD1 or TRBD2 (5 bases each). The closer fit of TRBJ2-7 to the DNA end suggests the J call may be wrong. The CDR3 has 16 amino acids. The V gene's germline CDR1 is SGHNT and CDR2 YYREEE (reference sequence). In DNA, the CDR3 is TGTGCCAGCAGCTCCCGGGGCCCGATTGTCTCCTACGAGCAGTACTTC. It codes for CASSSRGPIVSYEQYF.

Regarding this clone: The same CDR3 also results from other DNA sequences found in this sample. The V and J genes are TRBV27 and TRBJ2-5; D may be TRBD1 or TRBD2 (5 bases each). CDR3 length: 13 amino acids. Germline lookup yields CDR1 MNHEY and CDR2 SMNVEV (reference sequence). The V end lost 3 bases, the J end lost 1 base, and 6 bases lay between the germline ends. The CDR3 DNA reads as TGTGCCAGCAGTTTGAGGGGCCAAGAGACCCAGTACTTC. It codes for CASSLRGQETQYF.

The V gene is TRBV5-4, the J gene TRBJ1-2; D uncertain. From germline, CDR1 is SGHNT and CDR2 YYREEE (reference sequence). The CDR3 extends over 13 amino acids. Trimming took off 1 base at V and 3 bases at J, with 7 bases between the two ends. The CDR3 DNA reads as TGTGCCAGCAGCTTGAAGATCTACTATGGCTACACCTTC. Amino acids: CASSLKIYYGYTF.

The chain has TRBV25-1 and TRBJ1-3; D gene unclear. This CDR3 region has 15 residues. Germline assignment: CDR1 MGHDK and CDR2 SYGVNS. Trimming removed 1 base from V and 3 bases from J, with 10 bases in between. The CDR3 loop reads CASSEFAGFGNTIYF. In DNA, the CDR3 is TGTGCCAGCAGTGAATTTGCGGGGTTTGGAAACACCATATATTTT.

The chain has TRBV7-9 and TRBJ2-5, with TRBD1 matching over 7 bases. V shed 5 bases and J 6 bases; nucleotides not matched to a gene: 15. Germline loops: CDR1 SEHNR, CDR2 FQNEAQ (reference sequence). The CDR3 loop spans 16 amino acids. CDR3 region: CASSPKQGRLGKTQYF. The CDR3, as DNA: TGTGCCAGCAGCCCGAAACAGGGGAGATTGGGGAAGACCCAGTACTTC.

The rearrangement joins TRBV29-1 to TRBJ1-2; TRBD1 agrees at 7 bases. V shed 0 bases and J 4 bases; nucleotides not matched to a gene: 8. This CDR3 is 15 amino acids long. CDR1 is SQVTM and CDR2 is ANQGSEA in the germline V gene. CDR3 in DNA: TGCAGCGTTGAAGATGGGCAGGGGGATTCCTATGGCTACACCTTC. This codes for CSVEDGQGDSYGYTF.

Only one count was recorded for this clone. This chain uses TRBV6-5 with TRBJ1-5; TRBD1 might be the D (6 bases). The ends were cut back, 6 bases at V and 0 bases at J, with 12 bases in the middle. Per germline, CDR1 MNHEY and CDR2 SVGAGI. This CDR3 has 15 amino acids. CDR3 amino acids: CASRGGQGSNQPQHF. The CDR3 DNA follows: TGTGCCAGCAGAGGGGGTCAAGGTAGCAATCAGCCCCAGCATTTT.

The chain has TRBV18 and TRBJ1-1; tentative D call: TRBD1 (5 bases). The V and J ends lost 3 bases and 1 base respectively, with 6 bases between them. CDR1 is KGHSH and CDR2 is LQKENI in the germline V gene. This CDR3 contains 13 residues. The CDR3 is CASSPGANTEAFF. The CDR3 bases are TGTGCCAGCTCACCCGGGGCGAACACTGAAGCTTTCTTT.

CDR3 sequence reads: CASSPRRGSTYNEQFF. The CDR3 nucleotides read TGTGCCAGCTCACCACGGCGCGGGAGTACCTACAATGAGCAGTTCTTC. The chain has TRBV18 and TRBJ2-1; 7 nucleotides agree with TRBD2. CDR3 length equals 16 residues. V was clipped by 1 base and J by 2 bases; unmatched bases: 5. Per germline, CDR1 KGHSH and CDR2 LQKENI.

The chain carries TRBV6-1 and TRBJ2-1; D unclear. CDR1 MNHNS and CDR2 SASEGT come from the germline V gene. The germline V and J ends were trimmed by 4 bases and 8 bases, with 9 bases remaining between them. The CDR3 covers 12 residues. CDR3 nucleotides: TGTGCCAGCAGTGTAGGGTGGGATGAGCAGTTCTTC. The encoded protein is CASSVGWDEQFF.

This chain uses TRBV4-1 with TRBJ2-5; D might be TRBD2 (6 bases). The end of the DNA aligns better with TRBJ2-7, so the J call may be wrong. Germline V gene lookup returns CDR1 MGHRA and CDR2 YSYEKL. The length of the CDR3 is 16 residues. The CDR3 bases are TGCGCCAGCAGCCTTCTCTGGGGGGTCAAATCCTACGAGCAGTACTTC. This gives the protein CASSLLWGVKSYEQYF.

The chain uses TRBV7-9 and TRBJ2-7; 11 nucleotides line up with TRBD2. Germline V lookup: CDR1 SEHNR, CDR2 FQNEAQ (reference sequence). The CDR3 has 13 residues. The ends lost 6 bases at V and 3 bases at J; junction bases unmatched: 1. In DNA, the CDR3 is TGTGCCAGCAGACTAGCGGGAGACTACGAGCAGTACTTC. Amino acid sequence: CASRLAGDYEQYF.

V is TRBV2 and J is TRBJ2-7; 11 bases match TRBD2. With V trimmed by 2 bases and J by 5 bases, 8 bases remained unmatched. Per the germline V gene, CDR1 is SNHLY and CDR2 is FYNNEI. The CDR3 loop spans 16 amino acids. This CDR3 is CASSELETSGNHEQYF. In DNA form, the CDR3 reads TGTGCCAGCAGTGAATTGGAGACTAGCGGGAACCACGAGCAGTACTTC.

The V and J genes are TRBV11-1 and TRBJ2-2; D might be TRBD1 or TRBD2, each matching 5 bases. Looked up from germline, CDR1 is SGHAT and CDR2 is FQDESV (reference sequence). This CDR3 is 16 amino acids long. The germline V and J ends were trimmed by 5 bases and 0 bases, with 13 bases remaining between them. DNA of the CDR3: TGTGCCAGCAGCCCCCGGGGCGACCCGAACACCGGGGAGCTGTTTTTT. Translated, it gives CASSPRGDPNTGELFF.

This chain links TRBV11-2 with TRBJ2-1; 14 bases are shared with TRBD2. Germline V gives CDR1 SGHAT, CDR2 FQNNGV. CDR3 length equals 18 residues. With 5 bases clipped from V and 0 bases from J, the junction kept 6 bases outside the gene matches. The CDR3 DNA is TGTGCCAGCAGCCCCCCCGGGACTAGCGGGAGCTCCTACAATGAGCAGTTCTTC. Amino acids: CASSPPGTSGSSYNEQFF.

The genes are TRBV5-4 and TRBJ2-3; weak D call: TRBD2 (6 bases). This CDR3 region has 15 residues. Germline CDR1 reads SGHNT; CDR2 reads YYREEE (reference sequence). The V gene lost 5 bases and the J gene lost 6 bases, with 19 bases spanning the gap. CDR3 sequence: CASRRDPGAVDTQYF. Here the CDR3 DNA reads TGTGCCAGCAGGCGGGACCCTGGGGCTGTGGATACGCAGTATTTT.

The CDR3 here is CASSEPGLEGYEQYF. In DNA, the CDR3 is TGTGCCAGCAGTGAACCGGGACTAGAAGGCTACGAGCAGTACTTC. The chain is built from TRBV28 and TRBJ2-7, with 8 bases aligning to TRBD2. Germline V lookup: CDR1 MDHEN, CDR2 SYDVKM. With 5 bases clipped from V and 3 bases from J, the junction kept 9 bases outside the gene matches. The CDR3 consists of 15 residues.

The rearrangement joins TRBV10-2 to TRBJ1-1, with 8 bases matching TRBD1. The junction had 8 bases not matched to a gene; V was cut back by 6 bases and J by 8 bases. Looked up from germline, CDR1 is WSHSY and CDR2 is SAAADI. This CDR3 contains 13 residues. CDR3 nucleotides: TGCGCCAGCAGCGACGCAGGGGGCCGGGAAGCTTTCTTT. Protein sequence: CASSDAGGREAFF.

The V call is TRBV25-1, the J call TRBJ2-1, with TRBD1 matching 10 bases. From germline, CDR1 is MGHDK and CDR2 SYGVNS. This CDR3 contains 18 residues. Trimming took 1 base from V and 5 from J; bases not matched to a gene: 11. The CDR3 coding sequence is TGTGCCAGCAGTGAATGGACCGGGACAGGGGAGGGACACAATGAGCAGTTCTTC. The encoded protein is CASSEWTGTGEGHNEQFF.

The CDR3 sequence: CASSLAGRNYEQYF. CDR3 sequence (DNA): TGTGCCAGCAGTTTAGCGGGACGGAACTACGAGCAGTACTTC. The J gene is TRBJ2-7, the V gene TRBV27; a possible D gene is TRBD2 (6 bases). With 2 bases removed from V and 3 bases from J, the gap between germline ends came to 11 bases. The CDR3 runs to 14 residues. Per germline, CDR1 MNHEY and CDR2 SMNVEV (reference sequence).

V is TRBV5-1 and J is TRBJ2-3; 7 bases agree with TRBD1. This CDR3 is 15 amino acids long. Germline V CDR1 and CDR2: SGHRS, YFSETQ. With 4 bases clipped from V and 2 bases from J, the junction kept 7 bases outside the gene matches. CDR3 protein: CASSGNRGFTDTQYF. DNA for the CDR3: TGCGCCAGCAGCGGCAACAGGGGTTTCACAGATACGCAGTATTTT.

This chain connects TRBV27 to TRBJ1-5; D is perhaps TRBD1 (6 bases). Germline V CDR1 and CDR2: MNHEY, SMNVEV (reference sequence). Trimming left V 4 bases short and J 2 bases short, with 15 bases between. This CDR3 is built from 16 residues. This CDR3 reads CASSSTGILGNQPQHF. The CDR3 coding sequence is TGTGCCAGCAGTTCCACAGGGATTTTGGGCAATCAGCCCCAGCATTTT.

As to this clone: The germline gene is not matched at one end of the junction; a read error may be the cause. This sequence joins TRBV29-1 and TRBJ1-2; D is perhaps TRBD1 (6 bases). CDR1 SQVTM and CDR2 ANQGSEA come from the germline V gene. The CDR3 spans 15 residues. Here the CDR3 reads CSVDMPRGDVYDYTF. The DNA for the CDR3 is TGCAGCGTTGATATGCCCAGGGGCGATGTCTATGACTACACCTTC.

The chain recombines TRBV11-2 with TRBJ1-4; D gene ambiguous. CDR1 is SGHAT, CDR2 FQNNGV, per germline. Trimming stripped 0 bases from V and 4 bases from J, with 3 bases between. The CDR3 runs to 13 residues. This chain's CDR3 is CASSLDGNEKLFF. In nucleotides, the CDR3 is TGTGCCAGCAGCTTAGATGGTAATGAAAAACTGTTTTTT.

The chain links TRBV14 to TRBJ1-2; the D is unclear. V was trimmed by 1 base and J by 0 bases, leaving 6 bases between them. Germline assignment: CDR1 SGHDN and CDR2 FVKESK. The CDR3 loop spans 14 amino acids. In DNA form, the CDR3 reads TGTGCCAGCAGCCAAGGTCCAGCTAACTATGGCTACACCTTC. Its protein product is CASSQGPANYGYTF.